This entry features one T cell receptor (beta chain) sequence. The sample originates from a study of blood T cells in healthy people across ages. From germline, CDR1 is ENHRY and CDR2 SYGVKD. The CDR3 is 18 amino acids. With 4 bases removed from V and 8 bases from J, the gap between germline ends came to 27 bases. Alongside a J-beta primer mix, a sample-barcoded 5' primer served in a second PCR lasting about 7 to 11 cycles. TCRdb re-derived calls from the 5' RACE reads in MiXCR, one entry per CDR3 protein. Seen here are 910,000 or so distinct CDR3 sequences, approximately 50% observed once, and the top ten hold 20% to 25%.

Sequences were obtained from blood. The TCR sequence derives from a woman between 55 and 75 years old in good health. This chain uses TRBV10-3 with TRBJ2-4, with D uncertain. Here the CDR3 DNA reads TGTGCCATCAGTGCCGGATCGACCCGCTCCTCCCGGTCGGACATTCAGTACTTC. Encoded protein: CAISAGSTRSSRSDIQYF.